Below, 2 T cell receptor beta chains from the same sample are listed, as sequenced in a study of blood T cell repertoires in COVID-19. The repertoire was sequenced with immunoSEQ multiplex PCR; TCRdb's copy has only in-frame clones and lacks some. The sample shows around 270,000 clones, around 80% of them seen only once. The specimen sequenced was peripheral blood. Every receptor here comes from a man aged 60-69 years with acute or convalescent COVID-19.

This chain connects TRBV4-1 to TRBJ2-5; D possibly corresponds to TRBD1 (6 bases). The V end lost 3 bases, the J end lost 5 bases, and 19 bases lay between the germline ends. CDR1 and CDR2 from the germline V gene are MGHRA and YSYEKL. This CDR3 spans 16 amino acids. The CDR3: CASSQALRGAGETQYF. As DNA, the CDR3 is TGCGCCAGCAGCCAGGCTCTCAGGGGAGCCGGGGAGACCCAGTACTTC.

V usage is TRBV30 and J usage is TRBJ2-5, with 8 bases aligning to TRBD2. Germline loops: CDR1 GTSNPN, CDR2 SVGIG (reference sequence). The CDR3 runs to 17 residues. V shed 1 base and J 4 bases; nucleotides not matched to a gene: 14. Here the CDR3 reads CAWSDPRHQRGLETQYF. In DNA form, the CDR3 reads TGTGCCTGGAGTGACCCTAGGCACCAGCGGGGGTTAGAGACCCAGTACTTC.